One and the same sample provided the 18 T cell receptor beta chains below, sequenced in a study of blood T cell repertoires in COVID-19 (dated by TCRdb to 2018 to 2021). Library prep was done by the immunoSEQ multiplex PCR assay. What TCRdb holds here is the immuneACCESS table cut down to in-frame rearrangements. Part of the clones is not present; checked against another copy, under half of the missing clones reflect an unresolved V gene, and the others are unexplained. For this sample there are 230,000 or so clones; approximately 90% appear just once. The ten largest clones take up approximately 2.5% of the sample. The sequenced sample was PBMCs or T cells enriched from blood (not recorded which). All receptors derive from a middle-aged woman with acute COVID-19.

This chain connects TRBV18 to TRBJ1-5; the D gene is possibly TRBD1 (6 bases). CDR1 is KGHSH, CDR2 LQKENI, per germline. This CDR3 spans 16 amino acids. The V gene lost 3 bases and the J gene lost 0 bases, with 12 bases spanning the gap. CDR3 coding DNA: TGTGCCAGCTCACCCTACAGGGTATTTAGCAATCAGCCCCAGCATTTT. Translating it yields CASSPYRVFSNQPQHF.

V and J are TRBV24-1 and TRBJ1-5, with D uncertain. The germline gives CDR1 KGHDR, CDR2 SFDVKD. Trimming pared 2 bases from V and 5 bases from J, leaving 9 bases between. The CDR3 spans 14 residues. The CDR3 reads CATSDYGLDQPQHF. CDR3 sequence (DNA): TGTGCCACCAGTGATTACGGGTTGGATCAGCCCCAGCATTTT.

The chain employs TRBV7-9 and TRBJ2-7; D may be TRBD1 (6 bases). V lost 5 bases, J lost 5 bases, and 19 bases lay in between. The V gene's germline CDR1 is SEHNR and CDR2 FQNEAQ (reference sequence). The CDR3 is 15 residues long. The CDR3 bases are TGTGCCAGCAGCCAGGCGCGACAGGCTCCCGACGAGCAGTACTTC. Protein sequence: CASSQARQAPDEQYF.

Here the CDR3 reads CASSVEGVAASYNEQFF. For the CDR3, the DNA is TGTGCCAGCAGCGTAGAGGGGGTGGCGGCCTCCTACAATGAGCAGTTCTTC. This chain joins TRBV9 and TRBJ2-1, with a possible D match to TRBD1 (6 bases). CDR3 length: 17 residues. V lost 0 bases and J lost 0, with 13 bases in between. Germline V gene lookup returns CDR1 SGDLS and CDR2 YYNGEE.

The chain employs TRBV3-1 (or the pseudogene TRBV3-2) and TRBJ1-3; TRBD1 matches 7 bases. The CDR3 loop spans 16 amino acids. Trimming cost V 1 base and J 0 bases; bases outside gene matches: 3. The germline CDR1 and CDR2 sequences are LGHDT and YNNKEL (reference sequence). CDR3 residues: CASSQAGQVSGNTIYF. The CDR3 DNA sequence: TGTGCCAGCAGCCAAGCCGGACAGGTCTCTGGAAACACCATATATTTT.

This chain connects TRBV14 to TRBJ2-3; 7 positions match TRBD2. Germline-derived CDR1 and CDR2 are SGHDN and FVKESK. The CDR3 runs to 14 residues. J lost 1 base, V lost 3 bases, and 1 base had no gene match. The CDR3 spells CASSQLAGTDTQYF. The CDR3 DNA reads TGTGCCAGCAGCCAGCTAGCGGGCACAGATACGCAGTATTTT.

The chain's CDR3 is CSVRSGANVLTF. The CDR3 nucleotides read TGCAGCGTGAGATCTGGGGCCAACGTCCTGACTTTC. The chain joins TRBV29-1 to TRBJ2-6, with D hard to call. This CDR3 is built from 12 residues. The V and J ends lost 6 bases and 1 base respectively, with 4 bases between them. The germline V gene has CDR1 SQVTM and CDR2 ANQGSEA.

This chain connects TRBV15 to TRBJ1-5; D gene ambiguous. The CDR3 is 14 residues long. Trimming stripped 0 bases from V and 7 bases from J, with 10 bases between. CDR1 is LNHNV and CDR2 is YYDKDF in the germline V gene (reference sequence). The CDR3 DNA follows: TGTGCCACCAGCAGAGACAGAGAGGGACAGCCCCAGCATTTT. Translation gives CATSRDREGQPQHF.

The chain carries TRBV13 and TRBJ2-5; perhaps TRBD1 as D (6 bases). This CDR3 has 19 residues. Looked up from germline, CDR1 is PRHDT and CDR2 is FYEKMQ (reference sequence). V was shortened by 3 bases and J by 0 bases, with 23 bases between the two germline ends. The CDR3 region is CASSFHRMSGQPNQETQYF. The CDR3 DNA reads TGTGCCAGCAGCTTCCACCGTATGTCTGGACAGCCAAACCAAGAGACCCAGTACTTC.

The gene calls are TRBV24-1 and TRBJ1-2; D is unresolved. The V gene lost 3 bases and the J gene lost 3 bases, with 7 bases spanning the gap. The germline gives CDR1 KGHDR, CDR2 SFDVKD. The CDR3 extends over 13 amino acids. CDR3 nucleotide sequence: TGTGCCACCAGTGATCCGCGAGACTATGGCTACACCTTC. Translated, it gives CATSDPRDYGYTF.

The chain carries TRBV19 and TRBJ1-1; D not resolved. Germline lookup yields CDR1 LNHDA and CDR2 SQIVND (reference sequence). Trimming left V 2 bases short and J 4 bases short, with 11 bases between. CDR3 length equals 14 residues. Here the CDR3 reads CASSITGPGTEAFF. In DNA, the CDR3 is TGTGCCAGTAGTATAACGGGTCCGGGCACTGAAGCTTTCTTT.

The chain employs TRBV7-6 and TRBJ1-3, with TRBD1 identical over 8 bases. This CDR3 spans 19 amino acids. Per the germline V gene, CDR1 is SGHVS and CDR2 is FNYEAQ. The trim removed 2 bases at V and 0 bases at J, leaving 12 bases unmatched. CDR3 DNA: TGTGCCAGCAGCTTAATAGTTCAGGACAGGGAGTTCTCTGGAAACACCATATATTTT. Translating it yields CASSLIVQDREFSGNTIYF.

The rearrangement uses TRBV11-2 and TRBJ2-1; the match to TRBD2 covers 8 bases. Germline loops: CDR1 SGHAT, CDR2 FQNNGV. The CDR3 runs to 16 residues. V lost 5 bases, J lost 7 bases, and 13 bases stayed unmatched. For the CDR3, the DNA is TGTGCCAGCAGCGTTCGGACTAGCCGAGACTGGAATGAGCAGTTCTTC. It specifies CASSVRTSRDWNEQFF.

V usage is TRBV5-4 and J usage is TRBJ2-3, with D perhaps matching TRBD2 (6 bases). Between the trimmed V and J ends, which lost 8 bases and 6 bases, there was a span of 16 bases. This CDR3 is 13 amino acids long. Per the germline V gene, CDR1 is SGHNT and CDR2 is YYREEE (reference sequence). The CDR3 loop reads CASWFLGRDTQYF. In DNA form, the CDR3 reads TGTGCCAGTTGGTTTTTAGGGAGGGATACGCAGTATTTT. The variable domain in full, completed from reference TRBV5-4 and TRBJ2-3, reads ETGVTQSPTHLIKTRGQQVTLRCSSQSGHNTVSWYQQALGQGPQFIFQYYREEENGRGNFPPRFSGLQFPNYSSELNVNALELDDSALYLCASWFLGRDTQYFGPGTRLTVL.

The V call is TRBV30, the J call TRBJ1-1; D is perhaps TRBD1 (5 bases). V lost 0 bases and J 0 bases, leaving 8 bases between the germline ends. In germline, CDR1 is GTSNPN, CDR2 SVGIG (reference sequence). The CDR3 length is 14 residues. CDR3 nucleotides: TGTGCCTGGAGTGTACCGGGGGTGAACACTGAAGCTTTCTTT. It is translated as CAWSVPGVNTEAFF.

The V call is TRBV15, the J call TRBJ2-5, with 8 positions matching TRBD2. Germline CDR1 and CDR2: LNHNV and YYDKDF (reference sequence). The CDR3 spans 14 residues. V gave up 0 bases and J gave up 5 bases; unmatched junction bases: 2. In DNA form, the CDR3 reads TGTGCCACCAGCAGAGATCCGGGAGGGGAGACCCAGTACTTC. It yields the protein CATSRDPGGETQYF.

This chain connects TRBV5-6 to TRBJ2-7; 7 nucleotides match TRBD1. The CDR3 is 16 residues long. Germline V gives CDR1 SGHDT, CDR2 YYEEEE. The J segment lost 3 bases and the V segment lost 4 bases, leaving 13 bases of the junction unmatched. CDR3: CASSPGTARRDYEQYF. In nucleotides, the CDR3 is TGTGCCAGCAGCCCCGGGACAGCTCGCCGGGACTACGAGCAGTACTTC.

The V gene is TRBV5-1, the J gene TRBJ2-3; D possibly corresponds to TRBD2 (6 bases). Trimming pared 5 bases from V and 2 bases from J, leaving 21 bases between. Germline CDR1 and CDR2: SGHRS and YFSETQ. This CDR3 region has 17 residues. CDR3 nucleotide sequence: TGCGCCAGCAGTTCGTTGGGTCGTGCGGGGCCCACAGATACGCAGTATTTT. Encoded protein: CASSSLGRAGPTDTQYF. The whole variable domain, remainder taken from reference TRBV5-1 and TRBJ2-3, is KAGVTQTPRYLIKTRGQQVTLSCSPISGHRSVSWYQQTPGQGLQFLFEYFSETQRNKGNFPGRFSGRQFSNSRSEMNVSTLELGDSALYLCASSSLGRAGPTDTQYFGPGTRLTVL.